These 2 T cell receptor beta chains were all obtained from the same sample, sequenced in a study of human T cells and chemical hapten exposure. One entry per CDR3 protein, called by TCRdb with MiXCR from the RACE reads. The table includes around 120,000 distinct CDR3 sequences, about 13% detected once. The time point is: pre-sensitization, week 0. Treatment noted: therapeutic diphenylcyclopropenone sensitization with weekly scalp DPC. This sample comprised whole blood, obtained in connection with sensitization to the hapten diphenylcyclopropenone (DPC). These receptors were obtained from a woman younger than 35 with alopecia areata. Some clones in this sample may be carry-over from other donors' samples.

The rearrangement uses TRBV29-1 and TRBJ1-2; D is uncertain. Trimming pared 7 bases from V and 4 bases from J, leaving 13 bases between. Germline assignment: CDR1 SQVTM and CDR2 ANQGSEA. The CDR3 is 12 amino acids. CDR3 in amino acids: CSAPDGFYGYTF. The CDR3 nucleotides are TGCAGCGCACCGGACGGGTTCTATGGCTACACCTTC.

This clonotype was seen a handful of times. The gene calls are TRBV5-6 and TRBJ1-2; D is possibly TRBD1 (6 bases). The CDR3 contains 14 residues. Germline V gene data show CDR1 as SGHDT and CDR2 as YYEEEE. Trimming removed 4 bases at V and 4 bases at J, with 14 bases between. The CDR3 DNA reads as TGTGCCAGCAGCCCGCAGAGGGGGGGCTATGGCTACACCTTC. This sequence encodes CASSPQRGGYGYTF.